The sequence of this TCR beta chain was determined in a study of T cells expressing NK-cell markers. Looking at the study overall: HCMV serostatus: most of the eight sequenced donors positive, one negative. Study conclusions and caveats: Among CD8+ T cells from five or six donors, dominant NKG2C+ clonotypes accounted for about 1.0-7.0%. Four donors showed these clonotypes also leading the CD3+CD56-NKG2C+ fraction.

This CDR3 has 17 amino acids. Germline V lookup: CDR1 KGHDR, CDR2 SFDVKD. From its re-call of the 5' RACE reads, TCRdb lists each CDR3 protein once, without DNA. The sample data list roughly 450,000 distinct CDR3 sequences. As regards this clonotype: Antigen specificity is unknown.

The rearrangement uses TRBV24-1 and TRBJ2-1; the D gene TCRdb calls, TRBD2, cannot be checked with no DNA. The TCR comes from a woman in her forties or fifties in good health. The sequenced material came from blood T cells: a sorted CD56 or NKG2C T cell subset, CD4+ or CD8+ T cells, or bulk PBMC T cells (not recorded which). CDR3 sequence reads: CATSVGEGRSTYNEQFF.